Following are 9 T cell receptor beta chains from one sample sequenced in a study of identical twins (TCRdb year 2016). Library generation was performed with 5' RACE. Instrument on record: Illumina HiSeq 2000. Using fastp at Q25 and MiXCR, TCRdb reprocessed the public reads and kept productive beta chains. Every CDR3 protein is listed once, alongside the most common genes and DNA of its rows. The sample records 700,000 to 950,000 distinct CDR3 sequences, 9% to 15% of which are singletons. The ten biggest clones cover roughly 1.6% of the sample. These data are also associated with another study on yellow fever vaccine responses in identical twins.

The sequencing sample was made of PBMCs. The receptors derive from a woman younger than 35 in good health.

The chain is built from TRBV3-1 and TRBJ2-7, with 14 bases identical to TRBD2. V was clipped by 1 base and J by 3 bases; unmatched bases: 2. The CDR3 sequence is 16 residues long. Germline assignment: CDR1 LGHDT and CDR2 YNNKEL (reference sequence). The CDR3 loop is CASSQGTSGGRYEQYV. The DNA for the CDR3 is TGTGCCAGCAGCCAAGGGACTAGCGGGGGGCGCTACGAGCAGTACGTC.

This clonotype was counted at least ten times. The rearrangement joins TRBV4-1 to TRBJ2-3; no reliable D call. V gave up 4 bases and J gave up 2 bases, with 13 bases separating them. This CDR3 region has 15 residues. Looked up from germline, CDR1 is MGHRA and CDR2 is YSYEKL. The CDR3 here is CASSRNRGSTDTQYF. The CDR3 DNA follows: TGCGCCAGCAGCCGGAACCGTGGGTCCACAGATACGCAGTATTTT.

The chain employs TRBV29-1 and TRBJ2-1; the D gene could be TRBD1 or TRBD2 (6 bases each). Trimming took 7 bases from V and 6 from J, leaving 16 bases between them. Germline V gene data show CDR1 as SQVTM and CDR2 as ANQGSEA. The CDR3 loop spans 13 amino acids. In DNA, the CDR3 is TGCAGCGCCCGAGGGGGGTTGATCAATGAGCAGTTCTTC. This codes for CSARGGLINEQFF.

This clonotype has ten or more counts. This rearrangement joins TRBV7-2 to TRBJ2-3; D not certain. Germline CDR1 SGHTA, CDR2 FQGNSA. CDR3 length: 16 residues. V was clipped by 3 bases and J by 2 bases, with 15 bases between them. The CDR3: CASSLPPQDPTDTQYF. The CDR3 nucleotides read TGTGCCAGCAGCTTGCCCCCGCAAGACCCCACAGATACGCAGTATTTT.

This clonotype occurred many times. One end of the junction does not line up with germline, which may come from a read error. The rearrangement joins TRBV12-3 or TRBV12-4 to TRBJ1-1, with D perhaps matching TRBD1 (6 bases). The CDR3 covers 14 residues. The CDR3 sequence: CASSPRTENTEAFF. CDR3 bases: TGCGCCAGCAGCCCCCGGACAGAGAACACTGAAGCTTTCTTT.

This clonotype was observed a few times. V and J are TRBV11-3 and TRBJ2-3; TRBD2 matches at 12 bases. The CDR3 has 16 residues. Trimming cost V 5 bases and J 4 bases; bases outside gene matches: 7. Germline lookup yields CDR1 SGHNT and CDR2 YENEEA. The CDR3 protein is CASSTRLAGVADTQYF. The CDR3, as DNA: TGTGCCAGCAGCACCAGACTAGCGGGAGTGGCAGATACGCAGTATTTT.

The rearrangement joins TRBV11-1 to TRBJ2-1; 10 nucleotides match TRBD1. With 5 bases clipped from V and 4 bases from J, the junction kept 8 bases outside the gene matches. CDR3 length: 16 residues. The germline V gene encodes CDR1 SGHAT and CDR2 FQDESV (reference sequence). The CDR3 DNA is TGTGCCAGCAGCGGCGGACAGGGGGTAGATTACAATGAGCAGTTCTTC. Amino acid sequence: CASSGGQGVDYNEQFF.

The V and J genes are TRBV29-1 and TRBJ2-3, with no clear D. The germline V gene encodes CDR1 SQVTM and CDR2 ANQGSEA. With 3 bases removed from V and 0 bases from J, the gap between germline ends came to 16 bases. The CDR3 is 16 amino acids. The CDR3 sequence: CSVESLGRRSTDTQYF. In DNA form, the CDR3 reads TGCAGCGTTGAGTCCTTAGGACGAAGAAGCACAGATACGCAGTATTTT.

J is TRBJ2-7 and V is TRBV12-3 or TRBV12-4; the D call may be TRBD1 or TRBD2 (6 bases each). The ends were cut back, 1 base at V and 3 bases at J, with 10 bases in the middle. The CDR3 runs 14 residues. This CDR3 reads CASSLEEGHYEQYF. For the CDR3, the DNA is TGTGCCAGCAGTTTAGAGGAGGGACACTACGAGCAGTACTTC.